These 26 T cell receptor beta chains share one sample of origin, sequenced in a study of cytomegalovirus exposure and HLA in healthy donors. Libraries were prepared by immunoSEQ multiplex PCR; TCRdb keeps only in-frame clonotypes and omits some of them. Among about 130,000 clones listed, approximately 91% were seen once. The sequenced sample was PBMCs. Every receptor here comes from a man aged 30 to 39 in good health and CMV-seronegative.

The V and J genes are TRBV5-4 and TRBJ2-7; TRBD2 aligns across 10 bases. The CDR3 loop spans 15 amino acids. Germline-derived CDR1 and CDR2 are SGHNT and YYREEE (reference sequence). Unmatched junction bases numbered 8, after V lost 4 bases and J lost 4 bases. CDR3 sequence: CASSRASGSGYEQYF. The CDR3 DNA is TGTGCCAGCAGCCGGGCTAGCGGGAGTGGGTACGAGCAGTACTTC.

The J gene is TRBJ2-1, the V gene TRBV7-2, with 8 bases identical to TRBD2. Germline CDR1 SGHTA, CDR2 FQGNSA. The CDR3 is 16 residues long. The V gene end was trimmed by 4 bases and the J gene end by 1 base; junction bases not matched to a gene: 6. CDR3 nucleotides: TGTGCCAGCAGCTCAAGACTAGCGCAGTCCTACAATGAGCAGTTCTTC. Its protein is CASSSRLAQSYNEQFF. Full variable domain (remainder filled in from reference TRBV7-2 and TRBJ2-1): GAGVSQSPSNKVTEKGKDVELRCDPISGHTALYWYRQSLGQGLEFLIYFQGNSAPDKSGLPSDRFSAERTGGSVSTLTIQRTQQEDSAVYLCASSSRLAQSYNEQFFGPGTRLTVL.

The rearrangement joins TRBV5-8 to TRBJ2-2; no clear D. This CDR3 has 15 amino acids. Per germline, CDR1 SGHTS and CDR2 YDEGEE. Trimming removed 5 bases at V and 3 bases at J, with 14 bases between. This CDR3 is CASSPWSRDTGELFF. CDR3 nucleotide sequence: TGTGCCAGCAGTCCATGGTCCCGCGACACCGGGGAGCTGTTTTTT.

The rearrangement joins TRBV5-1 to TRBJ2-4, with 13 bases that match TRBD2. This CDR3 has 19 residues. V trimming: 3 bases; J trimming: 6 bases; junction bases outside the gene matches: 15. In germline, CDR1 is SGHRS, CDR2 YFSETQ. CDR3 amino acids: CASSYSTKSRTSGRNIQYF. CDR3 in DNA: TGCGCCAGCAGCTACAGCACCAAGTCTAGGACTAGCGGGAGAAACATTCAGTACTTC.

In its sample, this clone was seen once. The V and J genes are TRBV5-1 and TRBJ2-2; perhaps TRBD2 as D (6 bases). The length of the CDR3 is 19 residues. Germline V gene sequence: CDR1 SGHRS, CDR2 YFSETQ. Trimming took off 4 bases at V and 0 bases at J, with 22 bases between the two ends. The DNA of the CDR3 is TGCGCCAGCAGCCCCGGTTTCTTGGGGGAGGCGACGAACACCGGGGAGCTGTTTTTT. Protein: CASSPGFLGEATNTGELFF.

This sequence joins TRBV6-1 and TRBJ1-5, with TRBD1 matching 8 bases. The CDR3 is 14 residues long. Germline CDR1 is MNHNS and CDR2 is SASEGT. The trim removed 7 bases at V and 8 bases at J, leaving 10 bases unmatched. In DNA form, the CDR3 reads TGTGCCAGCATCAAGGACAGGGCGTTGGAGCCCCAGCATTTT. Its translation is CASIKDRALEPQHF.

The chain is built from TRBV6-1 and TRBJ1-1; D not resolved. V shed 7 bases and J shed 0 bases, with 6 bases lying between them. The CDR3 extends over 12 amino acids. The germline V gene encodes CDR1 MNHNS and CDR2 SASEGT. CDR3 coding DNA: TGTGCCAGCAAGCTATTGAACACTGAAGCTTTCTTT. Translating it yields CASKLLNTEAFF.

This clone showed up just once. The V gene is TRBV19, the J gene TRBJ1-6; TRBD1 aligns across 8 bases. V shed 7 bases, J shed 10 bases, and the junction held 6 bases outside the gene matches. CDR1 and CDR2 (germline): LNHDA, SQIVND (reference sequence). This CDR3 contains 13 residues. The CDR3 here is CASKTGARSPLHF. The CDR3 DNA sequence: TGTGCCAGTAAGACAGGGGCGAGATCACCCCTCCACTTT.

The chain is built from TRBV15 and TRBJ1-1; tentative D call: TRBD1 (5 bases). The CDR3 consists of 14 residues. Germline CDR1 LNHNV, CDR2 YYDKDF (reference sequence). Trimming cost V 0 bases and J 4 bases, with 9 bases left between them. The CDR3, as DNA: TGTGCCACCAGCAGAGACAGGGTGTCCACTGAAGCTTTCTTT. Translation gives CATSRDRVSTEAFF.

This sequence joins TRBV7-9 and TRBJ2-5; D uncertain. Trimming stripped 0 bases from V and 2 bases from J, with 7 bases between. The germline V gene has CDR1 SEHNR and CDR2 FQNEAQ (reference sequence). CDR3 length equals 14 residues. CDR3 DNA: TGTGCCAGCAGCTTAGCTTTCGGGCAAGAGACCCAGTACTTC. Amino acid sequence: CASSLAFGQETQYF.

The chain carries TRBV15 and TRBJ2-7, with 7 positions matching TRBD2. Germline assignment: CDR1 LNHNV and CDR2 YYDKDF (reference sequence). The ends lost 5 bases at V and 5 bases at J; junction bases unmatched: 9. CDR3 size: 14 residues. CDR3 sequence: CATSLPGTTNEQYF. The CDR3 nucleotides read TGTGCCACCAGCTTACCCGGGACTACTAACGAGCAGTACTTC.

J is TRBJ1-1 and V is TRBV30, with 8 nucleotides matching TRBD1. With 7 bases clipped from V and 0 bases from J, the junction kept 13 bases outside the gene matches. This CDR3 contains 16 residues. CDR1 GTSNPN and CDR2 SVGIG come from the germline V gene (reference sequence). CDR3 residues: CALIRQGLGMNTEAFF. CDR3 nucleotide sequence: TGTGCCTTGATCAGACAGGGGTTAGGGATGAACACTGAAGCTTTCTTT.

The chain uses TRBV5-4 and TRBJ1-2, with a tentative D call TRBD1 (6 bases). The CDR3 is made up of 16 amino acids. Germline CDR1 SGHNT, CDR2 YYREEE (reference sequence). Trimming removed 2 bases from V and 4 bases from J, with 18 bases in between. The CDR3 DNA follows: TGTGCCAGCAGCTTTGATGGGGGGGGGCGCCTCTATGGCTACACCTTC. This translates into CASSFDGGGRLYGYTF.

Written as DNA, the CDR3 is TGCGCCAGCAGCCAACAAATCCAGGGGGCAAGTTATGGCTACACCTTC. This translates into CASSQQIQGASYGYTF. The chain links TRBV4-1 to TRBJ1-2; TRBD1 agrees at 8 bases. The V and J ends lost 2 bases and 5 bases, in that order; junction bases with no gene match: 10. The CDR3 totals 16 residues. Looked up from germline, CDR1 is MGHRA and CDR2 is YSYEKL.

Only one count was recorded for this clone. The chain uses TRBV5-6 and TRBJ1-5; maybe TRBD1 (6 bases). CDR3 length: 15 residues. The V end was cut by 4 bases, the J end by 2 bases, with 13 bases between. Per the germline V gene, CDR1 is SGHDT and CDR2 is YYEEEE. The DNA for the CDR3 is TGTGCCAGCAGCGCGAGCTCAGGGGGCAATCAGCCCCAGCATTTT. It translates to CASSASSGGNQPQHF.

V gene TRBV10-3 combines with J gene TRBJ2-2, with D unresolved. CDR3 length equals 12 residues. From germline, CDR1 is ENHRY and CDR2 SYGVKD. The ends were cut back, 4 bases at V and 6 bases at J, with 6 bases in the middle. The CDR3 DNA reads TGTGCCATCAGTGCAGGATCCGGGGAGCTGTTTTTT. It yields the protein CAISAGSGELFF.

The chain uses TRBV2 and TRBJ2-7; 8 bases agree with TRBD2. Germline values: CDR1 SNHLY, CDR2 FYNNEI. The CDR3 length is 14 residues. Losses at the gene ends were 6 bases for V and 2 bases for J; bases not matched to a gene: 6. In DNA form, the CDR3 reads TGTGCCAGCAGGCGGGGGGACCTGCCCTACGAGCAGTACTTC. Its translation is CASRRGDLPYEQYF.

The chain couples TRBV9 to TRBJ2-1; the D gene is possibly TRBD2 (6 bases). CDR3 length: 16 residues. Looked up from germline, CDR1 is SGDLS and CDR2 is YYNGEE. V was cut by 0 bases and J by 9 bases, with 19 bases left in between. The CDR3: CASSVGPGEVQGEQFF. The CDR3 nucleotides are TGTGCCAGCAGCGTAGGGCCGGGAGAGGTCCAGGGTGAGCAGTTCTTC.

The chain has TRBV5-6 and TRBJ2-2; D uncertain. Germline CDR1 SGHDT, CDR2 YYEEEE. This CDR3 has 13 amino acids. Trimming removed 5 bases at V and 4 bases at J, with 9 bases between. The CDR3 DNA is TGTGCCAGCAGTTCCCTCCTCACCGGGGAGCTGTTTTTT. This sequence encodes CASSSLLTGELFF.

This clone was observed a handful of times. CDR3 nucleotides: TGTGCCAGCAGCCCAGGGACAGGTAATCAGCCCCAGCATTTT. Amino acids: CASSPGTGNQPQHF. The chain has TRBV7-8 and TRBJ1-5, with 8 bases matching TRBD1. This CDR3 is 14 amino acids long. Germline loops: CDR1 SGHVS, CDR2 FQNEAQ. The V and J ends lost 5 bases and 4 bases, in that order; junction bases with no gene match: 4.

The gene calls are TRBV5-5 and TRBJ1-1; 8 bases map to TRBD1. Trimming at V came to 5 bases and at J to 7 bases, leaving 13 bases not matched to a gene. CDR1 is SGHKS and CDR2 is YYEKEE in the germline V gene (reference sequence). This CDR3 has 15 residues. As DNA, the CDR3 is TGTGCCAGCAGTCTGATCCGGCAGGGGGCGGTTGAAGCTTTCTTT. Amino acids: CASSLIRQGAVEAFF.

This clone was counted between two and nine times. This chain uses TRBV30 with TRBJ1-1; D possibly corresponds to TRBD1 (5 bases). Germline V gene sequence: CDR1 GTSNPN, CDR2 SVGIG (reference sequence). The length of the CDR3 is 12 residues. V was trimmed by 8 bases and J by 4 bases, leaving 14 bases between them. In DNA, the CDR3 is TGTGCCGGAAGGGGCACGGCCACTGAAGCTTTCTTT. As protein: CAGRGTATEAFF.

This chain joins TRBV9 and TRBJ1-1; D call uncertain. Germline V gives CDR1 SGDLS, CDR2 YYNGEE. V gave up 10 bases and J gave up 4 bases, with 14 bases separating them. This CDR3 has 12 amino acids. This CDR3 reads CASSNPGTEAFF. The CDR3 DNA sequence: TGTGCCTCGTCGAACCCGGGCACTGAAGCTTTCTTT.

This chain links TRBV28 with TRBJ2-1, with TRBD1 as a possible D gene (6 bases). The CDR3 is 12 amino acids. Germline V gene sequence: CDR1 MDHEN, CDR2 SYDVKM. The V gene lost 3 bases and the J gene lost 9 bases, with 9 bases spanning the gap. CDR3 in amino acids: CASSFQGREQFF. The CDR3 nucleotides read TGTGCCAGCAGTTTTCAGGGGCGTGAGCAGTTCTTC.

V usage is TRBV19 and J usage is TRBJ2-1, with D perhaps TRBD1 (5 bases). Trimming took 6 bases from V and 4 from J, leaving 16 bases between them. Germline V gives CDR1 LNHDA, CDR2 SQIVND (reference sequence). The CDR3 covers 15 residues. CDR3 amino acids: CASSPGRWTYNEQFF. The CDR3 DNA sequence: TGTGCCAGTAGCCCCGGGCGATGGACATACAATGAGCAGTTCTTC.

The chain recombines TRBV2 with TRBJ2-5; 10 positions match TRBD2. Germline loops: CDR1 SNHLY, CDR2 FYNNEI. V shed 3 bases, J shed 4 bases, and the junction held 5 bases outside the gene matches. The CDR3 is 15 amino acids. CDR3 in DNA: TGTGCCAGCAGTGACGCTAGCGGGGGATCAGAGACCCAGTACTTC. Protein: CASSDASGGSETQYF.